This TCR beta chain stems from a study of siplizumab effects on memory and regulatory T cells. Sequencing was performed with immunoSEQ multiplex PCR; in TCRdb, only in-frame clones are kept and a portion is missing. There are more than 90,000 clones in the sample; roughly 94% occur only once, and about 1.4% lies in the top ten. Notes on this clone: As yet, its antigen is unknown.

CDR3 length equals 18 residues. V lost 1 base, J lost 6 bases, and 21 bases lay in between. Germline V gives CDR1 SGHTA, CDR2 FQGNSA. Study findings and constraints: Alloreactive sequences tracing back to unstimulated CD4+ memory cells were significantly reduced by siplizumab.

Specimen: non-Treg CD4+ T cells sorted from blood. The chain combines TRBV7-2 with TRBJ2-2; a possible D gene is TRBD1 (5 bases). The receptor was isolated from a human donor in good health. The CDR3 DNA reads as TGTGCCAGCAGCTTAGACAGACAGTCCCCTAGGCGGTCCGGGGAGCTGTTTTTT. It encodes CASSLDRQSPRRSGELFF.